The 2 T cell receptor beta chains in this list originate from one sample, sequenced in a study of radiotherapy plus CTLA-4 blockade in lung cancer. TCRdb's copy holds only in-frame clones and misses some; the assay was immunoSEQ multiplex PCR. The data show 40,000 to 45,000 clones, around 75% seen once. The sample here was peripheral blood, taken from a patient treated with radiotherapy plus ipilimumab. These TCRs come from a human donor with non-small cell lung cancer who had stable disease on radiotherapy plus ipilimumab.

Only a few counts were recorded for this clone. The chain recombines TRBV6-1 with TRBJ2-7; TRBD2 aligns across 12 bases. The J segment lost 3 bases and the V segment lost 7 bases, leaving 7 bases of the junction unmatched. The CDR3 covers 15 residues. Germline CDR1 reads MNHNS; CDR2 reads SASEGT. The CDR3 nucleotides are TGTGCCAGCACAAACAGACTAGCGGGAGACTACGAGCAGTACTTC. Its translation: CASTNRLAGDYEQYF.

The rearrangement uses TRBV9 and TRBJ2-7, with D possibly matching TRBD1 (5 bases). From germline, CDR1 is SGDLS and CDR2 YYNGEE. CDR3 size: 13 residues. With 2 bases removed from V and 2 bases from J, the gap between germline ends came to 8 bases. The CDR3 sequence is CASSVRVPYEQYF. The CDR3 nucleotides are TGTGCCAGCAGCGTCAGGGTTCCCTACGAGCAGTACTTC.